This T cell receptor (beta chain) was found in a study of shared clonotypes between healthy human individuals. Measured with immunoSEQ multiplex PCR; TCRdb has only the in-frame clones, and not every one. The sample carries about 1.9 million clones, roughly 95% recorded once. Germline values: CDR1 SEHNR, CDR2 FQNEAQ (reference sequence). The CDR3 has 13 residues. Trimming at V came to 5 bases and at J to 5 bases, leaving 5 bases not matched to a gene. CD45RO negativity and positive selection for CCR7 defined naive CD8 cells, a population that excluded terminally differentiated effector memory CD45RA+ cells.

Sequencing was carried out using naive CD8+ T cells from PBMCs. The chain couples TRBV7-9 to TRBJ2-7; 8 bases align to TRBD1. This receptor was identified in a man aged 18 to 35 in good health. Some clones in this sample may be carry-over from other donors' samples. DNA of the CDR3: TGTGCCAGCAGCCCCCGGACAGGGAACGAGCAGTACTTC. Its translation: CASSPRTGNEQYF.